The clone carrying this T cell receptor (beta chain) was observed a handful of times. The source of the sample is a study of T cells after yellow fever vaccination. TCRdb ran MiXCR on the 5' RACE reads and lists one entry per CDR3 protein. The repertoire holds about 300,000 distinct CDR3 sequences, with approximately 3.9% as singletons. This CDR3 has 13 amino acids. The germline CDR1 and CDR2 sequences are SGHVS and FNYEAQ. Trimming removed 5 bases at V and 0 bases at J, with 8 bases between. The specimen comprised PBMCs, sampled 5 days after the yellow fever booster vaccination. The origin of this receptor is a young man who received the YFV17D yellow fever vaccine. The chain carries TRBV7-6 and TRBJ2-7; tentative D call: TRBD2 (6 bases). The CDR3 coding sequence is TGTGCCAGCAGCCGGCGGGACTCCTACGAGCAGTACTTC. Amino acids: CASSRRDSYEQYF.